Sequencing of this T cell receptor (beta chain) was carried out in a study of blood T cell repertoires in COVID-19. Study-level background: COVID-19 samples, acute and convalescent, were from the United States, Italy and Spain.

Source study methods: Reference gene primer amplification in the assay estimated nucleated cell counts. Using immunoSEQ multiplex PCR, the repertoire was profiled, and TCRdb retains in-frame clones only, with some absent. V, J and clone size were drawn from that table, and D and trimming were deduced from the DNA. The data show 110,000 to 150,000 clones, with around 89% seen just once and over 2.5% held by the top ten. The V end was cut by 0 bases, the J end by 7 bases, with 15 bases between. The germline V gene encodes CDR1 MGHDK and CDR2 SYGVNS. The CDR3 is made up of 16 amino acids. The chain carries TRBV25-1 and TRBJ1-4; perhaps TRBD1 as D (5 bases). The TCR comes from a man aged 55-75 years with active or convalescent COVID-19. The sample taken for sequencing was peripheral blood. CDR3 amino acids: CASSEYGSGVGEKLFF. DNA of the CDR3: TGTGCCAGCAGTGAATATGGCTCGGGGGTGGGTGAAAAACTGTTTTTT. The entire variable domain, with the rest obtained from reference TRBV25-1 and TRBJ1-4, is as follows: EADIYQTPRYLVIGTGKKITLECSQTMGHDKMYWYQQDPGMELHLIHYSYGVNSTEKGDLSSESTVSRIRTEHFPLTLESARPSHTSQYLCASSEYGSGVGEKLFFGSGTQLSVL.